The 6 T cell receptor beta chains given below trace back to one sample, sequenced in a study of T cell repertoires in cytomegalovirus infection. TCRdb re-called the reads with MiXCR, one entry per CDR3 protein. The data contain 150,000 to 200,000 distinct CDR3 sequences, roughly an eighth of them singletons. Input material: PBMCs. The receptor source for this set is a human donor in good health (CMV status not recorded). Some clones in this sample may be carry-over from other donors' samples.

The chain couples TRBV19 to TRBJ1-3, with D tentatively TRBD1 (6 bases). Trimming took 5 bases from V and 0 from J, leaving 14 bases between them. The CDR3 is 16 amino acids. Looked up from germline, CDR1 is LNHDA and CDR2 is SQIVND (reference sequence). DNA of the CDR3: TGTGCCAGTAGTGCTACAGGGACTCTCTCTGGAAACACCATATATTTT. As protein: CASSATGTLSGNTIYF. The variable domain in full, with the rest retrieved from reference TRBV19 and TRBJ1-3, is DGGITQSPKYLFRKEGQNVTLSCEQNLNHDAMYWYRQDPGQGLRLIYYSQIVNDFQKGDIAEGYSVSREKKESFPLTVTSAQKNPTAFYLCASSATGTLSGNTIYFGEGSWLTVV.

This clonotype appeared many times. DNA for the CDR3: TGTGCCAGCAGCTTAGGGGCCCGGGCGGGAGCAGATACGCAGTATTTT. Protein sequence: CASSLGARAGADTQYF. The chain links TRBV7-2 to TRBJ2-3, with 7 bases identical to TRBD2. From germline, CDR1 is SGHTA and CDR2 FQGNSA. V gave up 1 base and J gave up 4 bases; unmatched junction bases: 8. This CDR3 is 16 amino acids long.

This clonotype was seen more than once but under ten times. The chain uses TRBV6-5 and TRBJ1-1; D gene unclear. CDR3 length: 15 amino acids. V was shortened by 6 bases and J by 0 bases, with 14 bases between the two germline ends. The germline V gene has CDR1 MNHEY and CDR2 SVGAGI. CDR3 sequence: CASRPPRRMNTEAFF. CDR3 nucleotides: TGTGCCAGCAGACCGCCGAGGAGAATGAACACTGAAGCTTTCTTT.

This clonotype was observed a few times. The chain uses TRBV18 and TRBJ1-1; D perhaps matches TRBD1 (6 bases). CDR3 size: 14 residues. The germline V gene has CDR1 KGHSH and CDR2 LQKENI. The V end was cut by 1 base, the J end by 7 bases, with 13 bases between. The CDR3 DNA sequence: TGTGCCAGCTCACCACAGGGGGGGGCCAATGAAGCTTTCTTT. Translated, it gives CASSPQGGANEAFF.

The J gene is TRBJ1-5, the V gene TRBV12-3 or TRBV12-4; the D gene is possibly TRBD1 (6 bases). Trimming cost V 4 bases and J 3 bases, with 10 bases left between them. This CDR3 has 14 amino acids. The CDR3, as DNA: TGTGCCAGCAGTTGGACAGCTTACAATCAGCCCCAGCATTTT. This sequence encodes CASSWTAYNQPQHF.

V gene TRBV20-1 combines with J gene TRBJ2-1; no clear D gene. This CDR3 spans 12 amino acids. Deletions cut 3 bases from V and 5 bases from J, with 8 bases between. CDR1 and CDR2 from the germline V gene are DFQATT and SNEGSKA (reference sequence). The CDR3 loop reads CSASRPNNEQFF. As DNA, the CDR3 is TGCAGTGCTAGCCGGCCCAACAATGAGCAGTTCTTC.